This paragraph reports one TCR beta chain. Its antigen is not identified. The repertoire was sequenced with immunoSEQ multiplex PCR; TCRdb's copy has only in-frame clones and lacks some. This table has 110,000 to 150,000 clones, 85% to 90% appearing once. In germline, CDR1 is SGHDT, CDR2 YYEEEE. J lost 4 bases, V lost 3 bases, and 2 bases had no gene match. This CDR3 spans 14 amino acids. This specimen comes from a study of cytomegalovirus exposure and HLA in healthy donors. Overall study: According to later analysis, the same platform produced the 120 or so validation and several hundred first-cohort repertoires.

Study outcomes and limitations: In vitro experiments confirmed that a few CMV-associated chains were specific for CMV antigens. Cytomegalovirus-associated TCR beta chains were listed, numbering under 200.

It was the roughly 110-subject validation cohort, separate from the roughly 700-subject first cohort, to which the donors belonged. The chain combines TRBV5-6 with TRBJ1-5; TRBD1 matches at 9 bases. This receptor was taken from a woman younger than 35 in good health and CMV-seropositive. What was sequenced was PBMCs. The CDR3 DNA sequence: TGTGCCAGCAGCTCAGGGACAGGGAATCAGCCCCAGCATTTT. It translates to CASSSGTGNQPQHF.